These 25 T cell receptor beta chains came from one sample sequenced in a study of T cell clonotyping in hematopoietic cell transplantation. Measured with immunoSEQ multiplex PCR; TCRdb has only the in-frame clones, and not every one. The repertoire holds around 15,000 clones, with 93% as singletons. Time point given: recipient sample about 28 days before transplant, after cytoreduction. Sequenced here: peripheral blood mononuclear cells, sampled before stem cell transplant. The source is a man aged 18 to 30 with biphenotypic leukemia. Some clones in this sample may be carry-over from other donors' samples.

The CDR3: CATPTHVAGGVWETQYF. The CDR3 DNA follows: TGTGCCACCCCCACCCACGTGGCAGGGGGCGTGTGGGAGACCCAGTACTTC. This chain uses TRBV6-7 with TRBJ2-5; 8 bases are a match to TRBD1. TRBV6-7 qualifies as an ORF whose function is uncertain. This CDR3 region has 17 residues. Losses at the gene ends were 10 bases for V and 5 bases for J; bases not matched to a gene: 21.

The chain joins TRBV15 to TRBJ1-2; no clear D gene. Germline values: CDR1 LNHNV, CDR2 YYDKDF (reference sequence). There are 17 residues in the CDR3. V was pared by 0 bases and J by 9 bases, with 23 bases between. CDR3 DNA sequence: TGTGCCACCAGCAGAGATCTCGCGACGAGAGATGGCAAGCGCTACACCTTC. Its translation: CATSRDLATRDGKRYTF.

The chain links TRBV5-4 to TRBJ1-2; a weak D match, TRBD1 (5 bases). V lost 4 bases and J lost 0, with 13 bases in between. CDR3 size: 15 residues. Germline-derived CDR1 and CDR2 are SGHNT and YYREEE (reference sequence). CDR3 sequence reads: CASSGSGLANYGYTF. CDR3 DNA: TGTGCCAGCAGCGGATCAGGGTTAGCTAACTATGGCTACACCTTC.

The chain is built from TRBV27 and TRBJ1-2; maybe TRBD1 (5 bases). This CDR3 is 15 amino acids long. Trimming cost V 0 bases and J 4 bases, with 12 bases left between them. Per germline, CDR1 MNHEY and CDR2 SMNVEV (reference sequence). CDR3 protein: CASSLSGAGGYGYTF. The CDR3, as DNA: TGTGCCAGCAGTTTATCAGGGGCGGGAGGCTATGGCTACACCTTC.

V and J are TRBV10-3 and TRBJ2-2; TRBD2 agrees at 9 bases. This CDR3 is 15 amino acids long. V was clipped by 5 bases and J by 6 bases; unmatched bases: 7. CDR1 is ENHRY, CDR2 SYGVKD, per germline. CDR3 in DNA: TGTGCCATCAGTCCCGGGACTAGCCGCCCCGGGGAGCTGTTTTTT. It specifies CAISPGTSRPGELFF.

V is TRBV2 and J is TRBJ1-3; no clear D gene. V was trimmed by 2 bases and J by 4 bases, leaving 9 bases between them. This CDR3 region has 14 residues. CDR1 is SNHLY, CDR2 FYNNEI, per germline. The CDR3: CASSEQGQGNTIYF. The CDR3 bases are TGTGCCAGCAGTGAACAAGGTCAGGGAAACACCATATATTTT.

The genes are TRBV19 and TRBJ2-5; D is undetermined. V was cut by 4 bases and J by 3 bases, with 9 bases left in between. This CDR3 has 13 residues. Germline CDR1 LNHDA, CDR2 SQIVND (reference sequence). CDR3 DNA sequence: TGTGCCAGTAGTACCCAGGTGGAAGAGACCCAGTACTTC. This translates into CASSTQVEETQYF.

V gene TRBV7-8 combines with J gene TRBJ2-5, with 11 bases that match TRBD1. Germline loops: CDR1 SGHVS, CDR2 FQNEAQ. The CDR3 length is 17 residues. V dropped 5 bases and J dropped 2; count of bases not matched to a gene: 10. This CDR3 reads CASSPGGGTGGQETQYF. The DNA for the CDR3 is TGTGCCAGCAGCCCTGGAGGAGGGACAGGGGGGCAAGAGACCCAGTACTTC.

This chain joins TRBV5-1 and TRBJ2-1; no definite D call. The CDR3 sequence is 13 residues long. The germline V gene encodes CDR1 SGHRS and CDR2 YFSETQ. Trimming removed 6 bases from V and 14 bases from J, with 21 bases in between. The CDR3: CASTTPERTMEFF. The CDR3 coding sequence is TGCGCCAGCACTACCCCGGAACGTACTATGGAGTTCTTC.

The rearrangement uses TRBV7-2 and TRBJ2-5; D may be TRBD2 (6 bases). The CDR3 loop spans 15 amino acids. Germline CDR1 reads SGHTA; CDR2 reads FQGNSA. V dropped 7 bases and J dropped 3 bases, with 18 bases sitting between them. The CDR3 loop reads CASTPVTSWEETQYF. The CDR3 DNA reads TGTGCCAGCACCCCCGTGACTAGTTGGGAAGAGACCCAGTACTTC.

This clone was seen once. The V call is TRBV30, the J call TRBJ2-7; 9 bases are a match to TRBD1. Germline V CDR1 and CDR2: GTSNPN, SVGIG (reference sequence). The V segment lost 7 bases and the J segment 1 base; nucleotides outside the gene matches: 5. The CDR3 totals 13 residues. The CDR3 spells CASQGTGSYEQYF. DNA for the CDR3: TGTGCCTCCCAAGGGACAGGGTCCTACGAGCAGTACTTC.

CDR3 in amino acids: CASSDHRDRGMNTEAFF. CDR3 sequence (DNA): TGTGCCAGCAGTGACCACCGGGACCGGGGCATGAACACTGAAGCTTTCTTT. V is TRBV25-1 and J is TRBJ1-1; a possible D gene is TRBD1 (5 bases). Trimming cost V 3 bases and J 0 bases, with 17 bases left between them. There are 17 residues in the CDR3. Per the germline V gene, CDR1 is MGHDK and CDR2 is SYGVNS.

The rearrangement uses TRBV2 and TRBJ2-3; no clear D. This CDR3 has 11 amino acids. V lost 5 bases, J lost 2 bases, and 2 bases lay in between. Germline CDR1 is SNHLY and CDR2 is FYNNEI. DNA of the CDR3: TGTGCCAGCAGTTTCACAGATACGCAGTATTTT. Its translation: CASSFTDTQYF.

This clone occurred once. V is TRBV7-2 and J is TRBJ1-2; D not certain. The CDR3 has 14 residues. Germline lookup yields CDR1 SGHTA and CDR2 FQGNSA. V lost 4 bases, J lost 6 bases, and 15 bases lay in between. This CDR3 is CASSSRARGDGYTF. The CDR3 DNA is TGTGCCAGCAGCTCGCGGGCCCGGGGTGATGGCTACACCTTC.

The chain recombines TRBV6-1 with TRBJ2-7, with D uncertain. The CDR3 sequence is 15 residues long. The germline V gene encodes CDR1 MNHNS and CDR2 SASEGT. V lost 1 base and J 1 base, leaving 11 bases between the germline ends. CDR3 sequence reads: CASSEDPAGSYEQYF. CDR3 sequence (DNA): TGTGCCAGCAGTGAAGACCCTGCAGGTTCCTACGAGCAGTACTTC.

The chain joins TRBV10-3 to TRBJ2-7, with D tentatively TRBD1 or TRBD2 (5 bases each). Trimming stripped 2 bases from V and 0 bases from J, with 8 bases between. CDR1 is ENHRY and CDR2 is SYGVKD in the germline V gene. The CDR3 spans 14 residues. The CDR3 protein is CAISEEGSSYEQYF. CDR3 sequence (DNA): TGTGCCATCAGTGAGGAGGGGTCCTCCTACGAGCAGTACTTC.

V gene TRBV4-1 combines with J gene TRBJ1-3; D uncertain. V lost 0 bases, J lost 2 bases, and 11 bases lay in between. This CDR3 contains 16 residues. Germline CDR1 MGHRA, CDR2 YSYEKL. CDR3 region: CASSQDRANPGNTIYF. CDR3 nucleotide sequence: TGCGCCAGCAGCCAAGATAGGGCCAACCCTGGAAACACCATATATTTT.

The chain links TRBV11-2 to TRBJ2-5, with D perhaps TRBD1 (6 bases). Germline values: CDR1 SGHAT, CDR2 FQNNGV. There are 13 residues in the CDR3. V was cut by 6 bases and J by 3 bases, with 11 bases left in between. DNA of the CDR3: TGTGCCAGCAGTCCGAACAGGGAAGAGACCCAGTACTTC. Translating gives CASSPNREETQYF.

This chain links TRBV6-5 with TRBJ1-1, with D possibly being TRBD1 (5 bases). The V and J ends lost 6 bases and 3 bases respectively, with 14 bases between them. The CDR3 length is 14 residues. Germline V gene lookup returns CDR1 MNHEY and CDR2 SVGAGI. The CDR3 bases are TGTGCCAGCAGGGGGGAAGGGGCCCACACTGAAGCTTTCTTT. It is translated as CASRGEGAHTEAFF.

This clone appeared once. Here the CDR3 reads CSVQPDRGLVETQYF. The CDR3 DNA reads TGCAGCGTCCAACCGGACAGGGGCCTGGTAGAGACCCAGTACTTC. The chain carries TRBV29-1 and TRBJ2-5, with 9 bases aligning to TRBD1. V was clipped by 6 bases and J by 4 bases; unmatched bases: 12. This CDR3 comprises 15 residues. Germline V lookup: CDR1 SQVTM, CDR2 ANQGSEA.

V gene TRBV9 combines with J gene TRBJ1-2, with D unclear. Trimming shortened V by 0 bases and J by 5 bases, and 14 bases separated the two germline ends. The germline V gene has CDR1 SGDLS and CDR2 YYNGEE. The CDR3 covers 15 residues. CDR3 bases: TGTGCCAGCAGCGTAGATCCGGGAGTAAGGTATGGCTACACCTTC. As protein: CASSVDPGVRYGYTF. The full variable domain, its missing parts supplied by reference TRBV9 and TRBJ1-2, is DSGVTQTPKHLITATGQRVTLRCSPRSGDLSVYWYQQSLDQGLQFLIQYYNGEERAKGNILERFSAQQFPDLHSELNLSSLELGDSALYFCASSVDPGVRYGYTFGSGTRLTVV.

Written as DNA, the CDR3 is TGTGCCAGCAGTTACCAACCGGGACTAGCATCCTACGAGCAGTACTTC. Its protein is CASSYQPGLASYEQYF. The rearrangement joins TRBV6-5 to TRBJ2-7; 9 nucleotides align to TRBD2. Germline V lookup: CDR1 MNHEY, CDR2 SVGAGI. Unmatched junction bases numbered 6, after V lost 2 bases and J lost 1 base. CDR3 length: 16 residues.

This clone was seen just once. The chain joins TRBV14 to TRBJ2-7; 11 nucleotides agree with TRBD1. CDR3 length equals 16 residues. Germline CDR1 SGHDN, CDR2 FVKESK. With V trimmed by 0 bases and J by 3 bases, 4 bases remained unmatched. CDR3 sequence (DNA): TGTGCCAGCAGCCAAGATTTGGGACAGGGGGACTACGAGCAGTACTTC. This encodes CASSQDLGQGDYEQYF.

The chain combines TRBV5-6 with TRBJ1-6; D remains ambiguous. The germline V gene encodes CDR1 SGHDT and CDR2 YYEEEE. Trimming removed 2 bases at V and 3 bases at J, with 9 bases between. This CDR3 comprises 15 residues. The CDR3 protein is CASSFRDGYNSPLHF. The CDR3 nucleotides are TGTGCCAGCAGCTTTCGAGACGGCTATAATTCACCCCTCCACTTT.

The V call is TRBV5-1, the J call TRBJ1-6; 7 nucleotides match TRBD1. CDR3 length: 17 amino acids. The V and J ends lost 0 bases and 3 bases, in that order; junction bases with no gene match: 6. Germline loops: CDR1 SGHRS, CDR2 YFSETQ. The CDR3 spells CASSLGQGEFYNSPLHF. The CDR3 region has the DNA TGCGCCAGCAGCTTGGGACAGGGAGAATTCTATAATTCACCCCTCCACTTT.